The sequence of this T cell receptor beta chain was determined in a study of shared clonotypes between healthy human individuals. Across the study: Participating donors consisted of two women and a few men aged 18 to 49. For every donor, three CD4 naive, three CD4 memory, two CD8 naive and one CD8 memory plates were used.

Concerning this clone itself: Antigen specificity is unknown.

Replicate PCRs run on sorted subsets employed 200 ng DNA, approximately 30,000 T cell genomes. The protocol was immunoSEQ multiplex PCR, while the TCRdb copy is restricted to in-frame clones and leaves out a portion. The profile shows some 300,000 clones, more than 60% of them singletons. Germline V lookup: CDR1 SGHTA, CDR2 FQGTGA. The length of the CDR3 is 13 residues. Deletions cut 6 bases from V and 3 bases from J, with 11 bases between. Findings and caveats of the study: For naive CD4 cells, roughly 5% of clonotypes were shared across a handful of donors.

The TCR sequence derives from a man aged 30 to 45 in good health. This chain uses TRBV7-3 with TRBJ2-5, with D uncertain. The sequenced sample consisted of memory CD4+ T cells sorted from blood. Subset: CD45RA-negative fraction. CDR3 coding DNA: TGTGCCAGCAGTAAAGCTAGGGAAGAGACCCAGTACTTC. This codes for CASSKAREETQYF.